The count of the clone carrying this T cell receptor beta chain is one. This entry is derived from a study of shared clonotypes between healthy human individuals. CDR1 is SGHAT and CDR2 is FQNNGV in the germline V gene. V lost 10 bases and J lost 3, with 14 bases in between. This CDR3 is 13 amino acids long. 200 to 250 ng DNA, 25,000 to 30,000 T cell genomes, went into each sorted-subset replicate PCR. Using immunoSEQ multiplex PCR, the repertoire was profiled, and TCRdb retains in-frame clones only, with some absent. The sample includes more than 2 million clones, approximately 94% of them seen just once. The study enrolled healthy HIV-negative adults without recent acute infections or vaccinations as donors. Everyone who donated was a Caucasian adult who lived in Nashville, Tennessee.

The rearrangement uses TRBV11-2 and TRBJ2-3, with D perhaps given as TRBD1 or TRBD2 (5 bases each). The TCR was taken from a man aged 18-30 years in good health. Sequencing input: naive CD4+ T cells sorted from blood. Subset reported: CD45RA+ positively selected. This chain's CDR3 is CATARGGTDTQYF. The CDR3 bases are TGTGCCACCGCACGTGGGGGAACAGATACGCAGTATTTT.